A single T cell receptor (beta chain) is shown here with its context. Germline V gene sequence: CDR1 LGHNT, CDR2 FRNRAP. V lost 5 bases and J lost 3, with 4 bases in between. CDR3 length: 12 amino acids. This record belongs to a study of CXCR4 blockade with PD-1 therapy in pancreatic cancer. Method: immunoSEQ multiplex PCR; TCRdb's copy keeps in-frame clones and lacks some. The sample holds approximately 17,000 clones, 55% to 85% seen once. This chain links TRBV12-5 with TRBJ2-2, with no clear D. The sequence came from a human donor with pancreatic ductal adenocarcinoma. What was sequenced was tumor tissue. Here the CDR3 DNA reads TGTGCTAGTGGTACTTACACCGGGGAGCTGTTTTTT. This sequence encodes CASGTYTGELFF.